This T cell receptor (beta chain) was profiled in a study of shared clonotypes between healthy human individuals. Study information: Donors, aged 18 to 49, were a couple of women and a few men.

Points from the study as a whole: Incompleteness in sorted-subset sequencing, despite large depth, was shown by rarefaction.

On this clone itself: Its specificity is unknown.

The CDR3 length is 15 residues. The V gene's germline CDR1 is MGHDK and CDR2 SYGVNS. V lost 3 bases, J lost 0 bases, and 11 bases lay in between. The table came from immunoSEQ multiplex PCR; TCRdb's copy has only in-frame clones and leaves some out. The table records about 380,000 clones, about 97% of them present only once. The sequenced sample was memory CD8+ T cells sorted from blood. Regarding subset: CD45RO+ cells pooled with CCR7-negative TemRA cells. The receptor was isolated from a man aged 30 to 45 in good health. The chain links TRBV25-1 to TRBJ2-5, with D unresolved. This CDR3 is CASSDIGGHQETQYF. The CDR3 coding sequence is TGTGCCAGCAGTGATATCGGCGGACACCAAGAGACCCAGTACTTC.